This TCR beta chain is drawn from a study of shared clonotypes between healthy human individuals. Study in general: A donor's plate count was three for CD4 naive and three for CD4 memory; CD8 naive had two and CD8 memory one.

Method: immunoSEQ multiplex PCR; TCRdb's copy keeps in-frame clones and lacks some. The sample has hundreds of thousands of clones, approximately 79% seen once. Germline V gives CDR1 MDHEN, CDR2 SYDVKM. The junction had 14 bases not matched to a gene; V was cut back by 4 bases and J by 2 bases. The CDR3 sequence is 19 residues long. The TCR comes from a young woman in good health. Sequencing used memory CD4+ T cells sorted from blood. Indicated subset: CD45RA-negative fraction. J is TRBJ2-3 and V is TRBV28; 11 positions match TRBD2. The CDR3 DNA follows: TGTGCCAGCAGTTACCCCGAGGGATTAGCGGGAGGGATCACAGATACGCAGTATTTT. Protein product: CASSYPEGLAGGITDTQYF. The full variable domain, with the rest looked up from reference TRBV28 and TRBJ2-3, is DVKVTQSSRYLVKRTGEKVFLECVQDMDHENMFWYRQDPGLGLRLIYFSYDVKMKEKGDIPEGYSVSREKKERFSLILESASTNQTSMYLCASSYPEGLAGGITDTQYFGPGTRLTVL.